These 31 T cell receptor beta chains were all obtained from the same sample, sequenced in a study of T cells after yellow fever vaccination. TCRdb re-called the 5' RACE reads through MiXCR, storing one row per CDR3 protein. The repertoire consists of roughly 300,000 distinct CDR3 sequences, with around 7.3% occurring once and the leading ten covering 15% to 20%. The sequencing here drew on PBMCs, taken roughly 46 days after the first yellow fever vaccination. Receptors were obtained from a man between 18 and 29 years old who received the YFV17D yellow fever vaccine.

This clonotype came up a few times. This rearrangement joins TRBV4-3 to TRBJ2-1, with TRBD2 identical over 9 bases. This CDR3 is 15 amino acids long. Germline V lookup: CDR1 LGHNA, CDR2 YSLEER. J was trimmed by 7 bases and V by 1 base; bases with no gene match: 5. The CDR3 nucleotides read TGCGCCAGCAGCCAAGTTGCGGGGGGGCAGAATGAGCAGTTCTTC. It is translated as CASSQVAGGQNEQFF.

At least ten counts were recorded for this clonotype. The rearrangement joins TRBV5-5 to TRBJ2-5, with D perhaps being TRBD1 or TRBD2 (6 bases each). Trimming took off 5 bases at V and 7 bases at J, with 27 bases between the two ends. This CDR3 has 17 residues. Germline-derived CDR1 and CDR2 are SGHKS and YYEKEE (reference sequence). CDR3 sequence reads: CASSTSVGGTTRATQYF. The CDR3 DNA reads as TGTGCCAGCAGTACCTCCGTAGGGGGGACAACCAGGGCGACCCAGTACTTC.

This clonotype has more than one count but fewer than ten. CDR3 protein: CASSFWTGATGELFF. In DNA, the CDR3 is TGTGCCAGCAGTTTCTGGACAGGGGCCACCGGGGAGCTGTTTTTT. V usage is TRBV12-3 or TRBV12-4 and J usage is TRBJ2-2, with 9 bases aligning to TRBD1. J was trimmed by 4 bases and V by 3 bases; bases with no gene match: 3. The CDR3 extends over 15 amino acids.

CDR3 coding DNA: TGCGCCAGCAGTGAGGGACAGGGGCGGATCGAGCAGTACTTC. Encoded protein: CASSEGQGRIEQYF. The genes are TRBV10-1 and TRBJ2-7; 9 bases map to TRBD1. Germline values: CDR1 WNHNN, CDR2 SYGVQD (reference sequence). V trimming: 2 bases; J trimming: 6 bases; junction bases outside the gene matches: 5. The CDR3 extends over 14 amino acids.

This clonotype was recorded a few times. The chain has TRBV12-3 or TRBV12-4 and TRBJ1-2; 7 nucleotides align to TRBD1. CDR3 size: 13 residues. With V trimmed by 5 bases and J by 8 bases, 8 bases remained unmatched. The CDR3: CASSRTGTDGYTF. The CDR3 DNA reads as TGTGCCAGCAGTCGAACCGGGACAGACGGCTACACCTTC.

There are a few counts of this clonotype. The rearrangement joins TRBV5-1 to TRBJ2-5; D tentatively fits TRBD1 or TRBD2 (5 bases each). Germline values: CDR1 SGHRS, CDR2 YFSETQ. CDR3 length equals 16 residues. The germline V and J ends were trimmed by 0 bases and 4 bases, with 16 bases remaining between them. The CDR3 sequence: CASSLAGRQMSETQYF. CDR3 bases: TGCGCCAGCAGCTTGGCGGGACGCCAAATGTCAGAGACCCAGTACTTC.

The chain recombines TRBV18 with TRBJ1-2; D is undetermined. The CDR3 has 15 residues. Trimming left V 2 bases short and J 2 bases short, with 12 bases between. Germline V gene lookup returns CDR1 KGHSH and CDR2 LQKENI. This chain's CDR3 is CASSPIIAENYGYTF. In nucleotides, the CDR3 is TGTGCCAGCTCACCAATTATCGCAGAAAACTATGGCTACACCTTC.

This clonotype was observed a few times. The rearrangement joins TRBV5-4 to TRBJ2-5; no firm D call. With 0 bases removed from V and 5 bases from J, the gap between germline ends came to 8 bases. The CDR3 has 13 residues. The germline CDR1 and CDR2 sequences are SGHNT and YYREEE (reference sequence). CDR3 protein: CASSLEALETQYF. For the CDR3, the DNA is TGTGCCAGCAGCTTGGAGGCCCTGGAGACCCAGTACTTC.

This clonotype turned up a few times. The gene calls are TRBV5-1 and TRBJ1-1, with D perhaps matching TRBD1 (5 bases). V was clipped by 4 bases and J by 4 bases, with 14 bases between them. The CDR3 consists of 14 residues. The V gene's germline CDR1 is SGHRS and CDR2 YFSETQ. The CDR3 region has the DNA TGCGCCAGCAGCCGGGAAGGTAGGGGCACTGAAGCTTTCTTT. It encodes CASSREGRGTEAFF.

This clonotype was seen repeatedly, ten times or more. The chain links TRBV3-1 to TRBJ2-5; 7 bases map to TRBD1. Germline-derived CDR1 and CDR2 are LGHDT and YNNKEL (reference sequence). V gave up 3 bases and J gave up 1 base; unmatched junction bases: 2. CDR3 length: 14 residues. The CDR3 sequence: CASSHNRGQETQYF. CDR3 in DNA: TGTGCCAGCAGCCATAACAGGGGCCAAGAGACCCAGTACTTC.

In its sample, this clonotype was seen many times. The CDR3, as DNA: TGCGCCAGCAGCCAAGATCTGGTCTTGCAGTTCTTC. Its protein product is CASSQDLVLQFF. The chain carries TRBV4-3 and TRBJ2-1; no definite D call. The CDR3 sequence is 12 residues long. The germline V gene has CDR1 LGHNA and CDR2 YSLEER. Trimming pared 0 bases from V and 12 bases from J, leaving 9 bases between.

The V call is TRBV7-2, the J call TRBJ2-2, with D uncertain. The CDR3 sequence is 13 residues long. Deletions cut 8 bases from V and 0 bases from J, with 7 bases between. The germline gives CDR1 SGHTA, CDR2 FQGNSA. The CDR3 region has the DNA TGTGCCAGCGCGACGGCGAACACCGGGGAGCTGTTTTTT. Translation gives CASATANTGELFF.

This clonotype was counted many times. The CDR3 region has the DNA TGTGCCAGCAGCCCTCCCGAGGGGCTGTACACCGGGGAGCTGTTTTTT. Residues: CASSPPEGLYTGELFF. The chain uses TRBV5-6 and TRBJ2-2; D may be TRBD1 or TRBD2 (5 bases each). Trimming cost V 4 bases and J 3 bases, with 16 bases left between them. Germline V gives CDR1 SGHDT, CDR2 YYEEEE. There are 16 residues in the CDR3.

This clonotype was counted a few times. The chain employs TRBV5-1 and TRBJ2-7; the D is unclear. CDR1 SGHRS and CDR2 YFSETQ come from the germline V gene. This CDR3 has 17 residues. V was cut by 0 bases and J by 0 bases, with 16 bases left in between. CDR3 sequence (DNA): TGCGCCAGCAGCTTGGGGGCACCGGAACCCGTCTCCTACGAGCAGTACTTC. Its translation is CASSLGAPEPVSYEQYF. Drawing the rest from reference TRBV5-1 and TRBJ2-7, the complete variable domain is KAGVTQTPRYLIKTRGQQVTLSCSPISGHRSVSWYQQTPGQGLQFLFEYFSETQRNKGNFPGRFSGRQFSNSRSEMNVSTLELGDSALYLCASSLGAPEPVSYEQYFGPGTRLTVT.

This clonotype was seen a handful of times. The genes are TRBV6-2 or TRBV6-3 and TRBJ1-5; D unresolved. This CDR3 has 14 amino acids. Trimming removed 6 bases at V and 6 bases at J, with 15 bases between. The germline gives CDR1 MNHEY, CDR2 SVGEGT. The CDR3 spells CASRGYTLSQPQHF. The CDR3 coding sequence is TGTGCCAGCAGGGGGTACACCCTGAGTCAGCCCCAGCATTTT.

The chain is built from TRBV5-4 and TRBJ1-2; no clear D gene. V was shortened by 0 bases and J by 4 bases, with 13 bases between the two germline ends. The germline CDR1 and CDR2 sequences are SGHNT and YYREEE (reference sequence). CDR3 size: 15 residues. The chain's CDR3 is CASSLESSPSYGYTF. CDR3 nucleotides: TGTGCCAGCAGCTTGGAGAGCAGCCCTTCCTATGGCTACACCTTC.

This clonotype has only a few counts. The chain has TRBV20-1 and TRBJ2-5; 8 bases are shared with TRBD2. Unmatched junction bases numbered 4, after V lost 0 bases and J lost 4 bases. Per the germline V gene, CDR1 is DFQATT and CDR2 is SNEGSKA (reference sequence). CDR3 length equals 14 residues. The CDR3 sequence: CSARDGGGGETQYF. Written as DNA, the CDR3 is TGCAGTGCTAGAGACGGGGGGGGAGGAGAGACCCAGTACTTC.

The chain has TRBV12-3 or TRBV12-4 and TRBJ1-3; D remains unclear. This CDR3 contains 14 residues. The V gene lost 3 bases and the J gene lost 5 bases, with 11 bases spanning the gap. The CDR3 loop is CASSFSTARNTIYF. DNA of the CDR3: TGTGCCAGCAGTTTTTCCACAGCGAGAAACACCATATATTTT.

This clonotype was detected ten times or more. Compared with germline, one end of the junction differs, possibly owing to a read error. V and J are TRBV29-1 and TRBJ2-5, with D perhaps matching TRBD2 (5 bases). Germline V gene lookup returns CDR1 SQVTM and CDR2 ANQGSEA. The CDR3 runs 13 residues. CDR3 DNA: TGCAGCGTTCAAGAGGGTCTGGGGGAGACCCAGTACTTC. Its translation is CSVQEGLGETQYF.

This clonotype was seen a handful of times. The V gene is TRBV7-9, the J gene TRBJ2-5; 11 nucleotides align to TRBD1. The CDR3 is 15 residues long. Germline CDR1 SEHNR, CDR2 FQNEAQ (reference sequence). V gave up 5 bases and J gave up 4 bases; unmatched junction bases: 6. This CDR3 reads CASSPGGTGGETQYF. CDR3 coding DNA: TGTGCCAGCAGCCCAGGGGGGACAGGGGGAGAGACCCAGTACTTC.

This clonotype was picked up a small number of times. V and J are TRBV29-1 and TRBJ1-2; 7 nucleotides align to TRBD1. This CDR3 comprises 13 residues. J gave up 2 bases and V 6 bases, and 6 bases lay outside the gene matches. CDR1 and CDR2 from the germline V gene are SQVTM and ANQGSEA. CDR3 sequence reads: CSVAKTGNYGYTF. CDR3 in DNA: TGCAGCGTAGCCAAGACAGGGAACTATGGCTACACCTTC.

This clonotype was seen ten or more times. V and J are TRBV5-1 and TRBJ2-1, with 11 nucleotides matching TRBD2. The CDR3 sequence is 16 residues long. V was pared by 4 bases and J by 7 bases, with 10 bases of the junction left unmatched. The germline V gene has CDR1 SGHRS and CDR2 YFSETQ. In DNA, the CDR3 is TGCGCCAGCAGCACGCAACCGGGACTAGCGGTTAATGAGCAGTTCTTC. Its translation is CASSTQPGLAVNEQFF.

There are a few counts of this clonotype. The chain employs TRBV7-2 and TRBJ2-6, with D unclear. The germline CDR1 and CDR2 sequences are SGHTA and FQGNSA. The CDR3 runs 16 residues. Trimming shortened V by 2 bases and J by 0 bases, and 8 bases separated the two germline ends. The CDR3 DNA reads as TGTGCCAGCAGCTTAAGGCGGTACTCTGGGGCCAACGTCCTGACTTTC. Translating gives CASSLRRYSGANVLTF.

Many counts were recorded for this clonotype. CDR3 residues: CASSLRVSANEKLFF. The CDR3 bases are TGTGCCAGCAGTTTGAGGGTTTCGGCTAATGAAAAACTGTTTTTT. The chain is built from TRBV27 and TRBJ1-4; D not resolved. Trimming removed 3 bases at V and 3 bases at J, with 11 bases between. Germline CDR1 reads MNHEY; CDR2 reads SMNVEV (reference sequence). The CDR3 loop spans 15 amino acids.

The rearrangement uses TRBV28 and TRBJ2-2; 7 bases agree with TRBD1. CDR1 is MDHEN and CDR2 is SYDVKM in the germline V gene. The CDR3 runs to 16 residues. The V segment lost 5 bases and the J segment 7 bases; nucleotides outside the gene matches: 13. Here the CDR3 DNA reads TGTGCCAGCAGTCTACGCCTGACAGGGTGGAGCGGGGAGCTGTTTTTT. Amino acids: CASSLRLTGWSGELFF.

The CDR3 nucleotides read TGTGCCAGCTCACCAACCTCGGGACTGGGTTTAACCGGGGAGCTGTTTTTT. Encoded protein: CASSPTSGLGLTGELFF. V and J are TRBV18 and TRBJ2-2; D perhaps matches TRBD2 (6 bases). The CDR3 loop spans 17 amino acids. V dropped 2 bases and J dropped 5 bases, with 18 bases sitting between them. Germline CDR1 reads KGHSH; CDR2 reads LQKENI.

In its sample, this clonotype was seen a few times. This chain connects TRBV13 to TRBJ1-2, with D hard to call. The CDR3 is 12 residues long. From germline, CDR1 is PRHDT and CDR2 FYEKMQ (reference sequence). Trimming pared 3 bases from V and 2 bases from J, leaving 4 bases between. CDR3 DNA sequence: TGTGCCAGCAGCTTGTACAACTATGGCTACACCTTC. Translation: CASSLYNYGYTF.

The V call is TRBV2, the J call TRBJ1-5; 7 bases map to TRBD1. The V gene's germline CDR1 is SNHLY and CDR2 FYNNEI. The CDR3 has 17 residues. J gave up 4 bases and V 4 bases, and 13 bases lay outside the gene matches. The CDR3 DNA follows: TGTGCCAGCAGTGCCAGCCTAAGGGGGCTTCGTAATCAGCCCCAGCATTTT. This gives the protein CASSASLRGLRNQPQHF.

This clonotype was observed many times. The rearrangement joins TRBV4-1 to TRBJ2-3, with D perhaps matching TRBD1 (5 bases). Germline CDR1 and CDR2: MGHRA and YSYEKL. The CDR3 spans 14 residues. V shed 4 bases and J shed 4 bases, with 12 bases lying between them. The CDR3 bases are TGCGCCAGCAGCCGTCAAGGGGTCGCAGATACGCAGTATTTT. It is translated as CASSRQGVADTQYF.

The sample holds many counts of this clonotype. This CDR3 is CASSYPAADTQYF. The CDR3 region has the DNA TGTGCCAGCTCATACCCTGCCGCGGATACGCAGTATTTT. V is TRBV18 and J is TRBJ2-3; D gene ambiguous. Trimming took off 5 bases at V and 6 bases at J, with 12 bases between the two ends. The CDR3 runs 13 residues. The V gene's germline CDR1 is KGHSH and CDR2 LQKENI.

This clonotype was observed at least ten times. The CDR3 nucleotides read TGTGCCAGCAGCTTAGATCGGCGGGGGGTCAAAGATACGCAGTATTTT. This gives the protein CASSLDRRGVKDTQYF. V is TRBV7-2 and J is TRBJ2-3; TRBD2 agrees at 8 bases. Germline-derived CDR1 and CDR2 are SGHTA and FQGNSA. V trimming: 1 base; J trimming: 5 bases; junction bases outside the gene matches: 8. CDR3 length: 16 amino acids. Supplemented by reference TRBV7-2 and TRBJ2-3, the full variable domain reads GAGVSQSPSNKVTEKGKDVELRCDPISGHTALYWYRQSLGQGLEFLIYFQGNSAPDKSGLPSDRFSAERTGGSVSTLTIQRTQQEDSAVYLCASSLDRRGVKDTQYFGPGTRLTVL.